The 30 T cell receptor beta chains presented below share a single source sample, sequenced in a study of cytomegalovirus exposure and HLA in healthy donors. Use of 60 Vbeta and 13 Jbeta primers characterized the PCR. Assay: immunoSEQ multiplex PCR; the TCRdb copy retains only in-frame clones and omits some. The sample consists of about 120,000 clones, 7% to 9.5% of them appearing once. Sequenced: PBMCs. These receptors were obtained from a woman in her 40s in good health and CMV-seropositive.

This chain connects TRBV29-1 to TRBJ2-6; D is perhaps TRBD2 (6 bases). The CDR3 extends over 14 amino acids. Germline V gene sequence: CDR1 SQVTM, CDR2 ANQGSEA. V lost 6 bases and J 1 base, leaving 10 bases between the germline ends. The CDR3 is CSVGGRSGANVLTF. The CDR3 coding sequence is TGCAGCGTGGGGGGTAGGTCTGGGGCCAACGTCCTGACTTTC.

Here the CDR3 reads CASTRIPRGNQPQHF. CDR3 coding DNA: TGTGCCAGTACTCGTATACCCAGGGGTAATCAGCCCCAGCATTTT. This chain links TRBV19 with TRBJ1-5, with D tentatively TRBD1 (6 bases). Trimming shortened V by 7 bases and J by 4 bases, and 17 bases separated the two germline ends. Germline loops: CDR1 LNHDA, CDR2 SQIVND (reference sequence). The CDR3 is 15 residues long.

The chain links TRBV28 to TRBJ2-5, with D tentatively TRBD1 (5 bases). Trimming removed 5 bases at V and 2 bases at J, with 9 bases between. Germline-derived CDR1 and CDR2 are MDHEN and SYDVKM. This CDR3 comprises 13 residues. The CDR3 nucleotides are TGTGCCAGCAGTCCTTACAGGCAAGAGACCCAGTACTTC. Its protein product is CASSPYRQETQYF.

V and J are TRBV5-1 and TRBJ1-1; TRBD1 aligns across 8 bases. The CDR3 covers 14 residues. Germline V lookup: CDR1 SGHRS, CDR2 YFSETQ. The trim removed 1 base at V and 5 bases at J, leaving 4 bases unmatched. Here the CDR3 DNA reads TGCGCCAGCAGCTTGAACAGGGGGGGGACTGAAGCTTTCTTT. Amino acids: CASSLNRGGTEAFF.

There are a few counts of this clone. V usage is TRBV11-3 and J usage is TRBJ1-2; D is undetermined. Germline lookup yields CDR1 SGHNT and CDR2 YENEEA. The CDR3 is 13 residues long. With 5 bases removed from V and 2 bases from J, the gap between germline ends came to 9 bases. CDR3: CASSPLGNYGYTF. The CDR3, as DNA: TGTGCCAGCAGCCCTCTTGGCAACTATGGCTACACCTTC.

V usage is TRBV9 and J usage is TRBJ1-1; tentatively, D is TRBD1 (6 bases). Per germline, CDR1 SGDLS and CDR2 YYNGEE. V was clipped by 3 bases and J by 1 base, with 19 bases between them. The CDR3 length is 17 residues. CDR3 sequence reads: CASSDGVGLQGNTEAFF. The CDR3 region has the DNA TGTGCCAGCAGCGATGGGGTTGGGTTACAGGGGAACACTGAAGCTTTCTTT.

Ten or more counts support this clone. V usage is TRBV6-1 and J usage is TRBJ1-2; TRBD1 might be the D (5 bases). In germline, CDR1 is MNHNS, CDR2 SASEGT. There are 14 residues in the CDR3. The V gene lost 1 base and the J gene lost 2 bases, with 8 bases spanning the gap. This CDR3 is CASSEGGDNYGYTF. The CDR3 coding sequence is TGTGCCAGCAGTGAAGGGGGGGACAACTATGGCTACACCTTC.

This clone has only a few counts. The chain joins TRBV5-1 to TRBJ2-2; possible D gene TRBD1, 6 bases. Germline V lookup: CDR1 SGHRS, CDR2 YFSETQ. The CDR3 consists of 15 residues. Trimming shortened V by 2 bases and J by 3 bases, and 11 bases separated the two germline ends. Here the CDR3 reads CASSFTGSYTGELFF. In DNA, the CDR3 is TGCGCCAGCAGCTTTACAGGGTCCTACACCGGGGAGCTGTTTTTT.

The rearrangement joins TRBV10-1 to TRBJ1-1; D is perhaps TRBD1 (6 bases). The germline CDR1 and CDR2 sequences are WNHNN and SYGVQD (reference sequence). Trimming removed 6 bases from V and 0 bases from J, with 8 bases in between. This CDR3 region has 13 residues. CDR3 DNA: TGCGCCAGCAGCGGACAGCTGAACACTGAAGCTTTCTTT. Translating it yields CASSGQLNTEAFF.

Written as DNA, the CDR3 is TGCAGCGCCCCGCATCGACAGAAAGCTTTCTTT. Encoded protein: CSAPHRQKAFF. The rearrangement joins TRBV29-1 to TRBJ1-1; weak D call: TRBD1 (5 bases). Germline-derived CDR1 and CDR2 are SQVTM and ANQGSEA. The CDR3 has 11 residues. V lost 7 bases, J lost 9 bases, and 15 bases lay in between.

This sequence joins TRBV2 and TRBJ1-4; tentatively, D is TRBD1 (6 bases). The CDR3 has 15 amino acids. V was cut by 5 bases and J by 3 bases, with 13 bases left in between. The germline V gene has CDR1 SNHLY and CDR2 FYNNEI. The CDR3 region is CASSPLRGSNEKLFF. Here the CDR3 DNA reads TGTGCCAGCAGTCCACTCAGGGGATCTAATGAAAAACTGTTTTTT.

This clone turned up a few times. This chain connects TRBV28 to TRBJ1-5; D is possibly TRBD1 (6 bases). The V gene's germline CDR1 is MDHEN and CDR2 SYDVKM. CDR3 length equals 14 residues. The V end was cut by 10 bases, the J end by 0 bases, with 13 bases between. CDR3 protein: CATWGTSSNQPQHF. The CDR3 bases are TGTGCCACCTGGGGGACATCTAGCAATCAGCCCCAGCATTTT.

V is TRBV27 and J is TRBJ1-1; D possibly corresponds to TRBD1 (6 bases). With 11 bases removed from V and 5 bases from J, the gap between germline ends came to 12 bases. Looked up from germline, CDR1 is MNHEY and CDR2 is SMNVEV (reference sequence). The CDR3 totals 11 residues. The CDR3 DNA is TGTGCCTCCTGGACAGCTACTGAAGCTTTCTTT. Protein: CASWTATEAFF.

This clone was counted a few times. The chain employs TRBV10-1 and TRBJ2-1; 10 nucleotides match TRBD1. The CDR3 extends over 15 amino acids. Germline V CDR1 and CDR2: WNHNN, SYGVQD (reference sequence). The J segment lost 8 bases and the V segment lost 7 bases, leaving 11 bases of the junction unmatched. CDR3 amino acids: CASTKTGGEIYEQFF. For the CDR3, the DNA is TGCGCCAGCACTAAGACAGGGGGCGAAATTTATGAGCAGTTCTTC.

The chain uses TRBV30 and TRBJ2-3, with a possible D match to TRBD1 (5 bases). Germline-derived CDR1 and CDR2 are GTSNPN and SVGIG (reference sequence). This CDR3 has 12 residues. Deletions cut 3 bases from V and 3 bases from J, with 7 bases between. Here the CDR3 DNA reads TGTGCCTGGAGAGGGGCTACAGATACGCAGTATTTT. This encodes CAWRGATDTQYF.

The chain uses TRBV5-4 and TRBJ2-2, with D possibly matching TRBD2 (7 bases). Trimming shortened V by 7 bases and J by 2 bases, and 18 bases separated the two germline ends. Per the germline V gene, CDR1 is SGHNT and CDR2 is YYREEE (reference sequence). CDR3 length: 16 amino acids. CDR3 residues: CASHPTGGQNTGELFF. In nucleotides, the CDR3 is TGTGCCAGCCACCCCACGGGGGGCCAAAACACCGGGGAGCTGTTTTTT.

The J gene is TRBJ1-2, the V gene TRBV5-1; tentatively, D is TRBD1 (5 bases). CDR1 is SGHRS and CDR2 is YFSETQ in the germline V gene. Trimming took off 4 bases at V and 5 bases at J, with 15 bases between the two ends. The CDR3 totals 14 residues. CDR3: CASSQTTAHYGYTF. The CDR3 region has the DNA TGCGCCAGCAGCCAAACGACAGCTCATTATGGCTACACCTTC.

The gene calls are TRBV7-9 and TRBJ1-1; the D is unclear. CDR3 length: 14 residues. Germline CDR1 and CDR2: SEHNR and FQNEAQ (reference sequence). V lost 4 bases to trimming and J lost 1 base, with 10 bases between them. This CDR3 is CASSSFLRNTEAFF. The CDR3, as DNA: TGTGCCAGCAGCTCTTTTCTTCGGAACACTGAAGCTTTCTTT.

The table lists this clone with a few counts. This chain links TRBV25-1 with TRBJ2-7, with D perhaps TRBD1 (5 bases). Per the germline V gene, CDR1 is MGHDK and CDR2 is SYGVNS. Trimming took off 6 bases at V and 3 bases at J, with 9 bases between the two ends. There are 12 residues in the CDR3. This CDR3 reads CASRGVFYEQYF. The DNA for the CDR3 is TGTGCCAGCAGAGGGGTTTTCTACGAGCAGTACTTC.

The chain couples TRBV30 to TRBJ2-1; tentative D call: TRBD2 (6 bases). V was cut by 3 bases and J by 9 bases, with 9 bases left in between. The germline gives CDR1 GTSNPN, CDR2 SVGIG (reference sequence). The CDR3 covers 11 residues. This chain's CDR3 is CAWRGGAEQFF. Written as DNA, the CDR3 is TGTGCCTGGAGGGGGGGAGCTGAGCAGTTCTTC.

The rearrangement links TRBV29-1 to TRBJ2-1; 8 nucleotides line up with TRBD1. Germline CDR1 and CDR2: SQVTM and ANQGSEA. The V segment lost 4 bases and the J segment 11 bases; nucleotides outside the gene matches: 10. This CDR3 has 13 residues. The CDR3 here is CSVGGQGSHQQFF. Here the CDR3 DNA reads TGCAGCGTTGGTGGACAGGGATCCCACCAGCAGTTCTTC.

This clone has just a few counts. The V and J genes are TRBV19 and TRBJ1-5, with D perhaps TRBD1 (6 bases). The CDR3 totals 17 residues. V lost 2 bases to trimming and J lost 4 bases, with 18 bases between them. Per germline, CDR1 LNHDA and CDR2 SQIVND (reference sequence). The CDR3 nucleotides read TGTGCCAGTAGTATACAATACAGGGTCGGTTCGAATCAGCCCCAGCATTTT. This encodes CASSIQYRVGSNQPQHF.

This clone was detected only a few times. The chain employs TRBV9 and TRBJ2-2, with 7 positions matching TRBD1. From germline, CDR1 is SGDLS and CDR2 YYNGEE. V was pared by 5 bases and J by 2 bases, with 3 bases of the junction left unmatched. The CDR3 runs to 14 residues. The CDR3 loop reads CASRDRLNTGELFF. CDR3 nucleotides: TGTGCCAGCAGGGACAGGCTTAACACCGGGGAGCTGTTTTTT. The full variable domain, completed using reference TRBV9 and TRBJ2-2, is DSGVTQTPKHLITATGQRVTLRCSPRSGDLSVYWYQQSLDQGLQFLIQYYNGEERAKGNILERFSAQQFPDLHSELNLSSLELGDSALYFCASRDRLNTGELFFGEGSRLTVL.

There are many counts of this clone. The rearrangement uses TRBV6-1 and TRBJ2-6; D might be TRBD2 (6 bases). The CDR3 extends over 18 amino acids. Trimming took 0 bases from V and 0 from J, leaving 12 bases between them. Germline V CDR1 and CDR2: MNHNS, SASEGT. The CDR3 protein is CASSEAPFGGSGANVLTF. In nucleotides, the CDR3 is TGTGCCAGCAGTGAAGCCCCGTTCGGGGGCTCTGGGGCCAACGTCCTGACTTTC.

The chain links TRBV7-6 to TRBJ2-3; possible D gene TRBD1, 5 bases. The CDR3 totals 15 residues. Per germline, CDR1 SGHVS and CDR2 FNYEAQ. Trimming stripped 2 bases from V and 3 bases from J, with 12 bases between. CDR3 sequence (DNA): TGTGCCAGCAGCTTACGGGCAGGGTTGACAGATACGCAGTATTTT. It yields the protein CASSLRAGLTDTQYF.

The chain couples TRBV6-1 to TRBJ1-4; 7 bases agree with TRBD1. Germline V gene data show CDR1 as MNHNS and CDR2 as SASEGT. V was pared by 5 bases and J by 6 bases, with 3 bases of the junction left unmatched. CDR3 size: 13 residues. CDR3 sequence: CASSTDRDEKLFF. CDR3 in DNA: TGTGCCAGCAGTACTGACAGGGATGAAAAACTGTTTTTT.

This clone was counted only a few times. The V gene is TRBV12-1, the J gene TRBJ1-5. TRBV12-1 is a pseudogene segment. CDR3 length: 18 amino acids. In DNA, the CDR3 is TGTGCCAGCAGCTTTCCCTACTTCACCCGCGGGCTCAATCAGCCCCAGCATTTT. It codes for CASSFPYFTRGLNQPQHF.

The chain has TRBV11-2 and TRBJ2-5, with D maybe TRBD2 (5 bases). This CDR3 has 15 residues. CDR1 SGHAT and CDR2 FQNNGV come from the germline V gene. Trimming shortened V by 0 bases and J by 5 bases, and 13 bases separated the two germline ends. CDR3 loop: CASSLERYGEETQYF. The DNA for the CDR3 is TGTGCCAGCAGCTTAGAGCGTTATGGGGAGGAGACCCAGTACTTC.

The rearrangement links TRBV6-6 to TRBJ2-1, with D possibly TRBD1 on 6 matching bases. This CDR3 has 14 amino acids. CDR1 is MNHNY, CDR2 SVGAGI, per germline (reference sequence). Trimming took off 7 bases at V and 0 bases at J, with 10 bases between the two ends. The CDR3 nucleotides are TGTGCCAGCAAGGGGGAGAGCTCCTACAATGAGCAGTTCTTC. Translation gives CASKGESSYNEQFF.

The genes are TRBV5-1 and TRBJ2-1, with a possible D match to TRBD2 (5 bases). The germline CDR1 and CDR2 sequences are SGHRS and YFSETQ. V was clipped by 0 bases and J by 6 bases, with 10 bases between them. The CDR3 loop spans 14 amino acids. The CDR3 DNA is TGCGCCAGCAGCTTGGCCGCGGGTTCCAATGAGCAGTTCTTC. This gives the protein CASSLAAGSNEQFF.